The clone carrying this T cell receptor beta chain has a handful of counts. Its antigen is unidentified. This sample is part of a study of neurological immune-mediated disorders. TCRdb called the 5' RACE reads again in MiXCR, with one record for every CDR3 protein. The data show about 74,000 distinct CDR3 sequences, with roughly 5% seen just once and 7.4% held by the top ten. CDR1 SGHDN and CDR2 FVKESK come from the germline V gene. The V and J ends lost 0 bases and 2 bases respectively, with 8 bases between them. The CDR3 is made up of 14 amino acids. Study observations and caveats: HTLV-1-associated myelopathy displayed the greatest TCR clonal expansion, and multiple sclerosis exhibited the smallest, lower than that of healthy controls. For the multiple sclerosis repertoire cluster, no association with any clinical or MRI feature was found.

The receptor was isolated from a young man with multiple sclerosis. The chain couples TRBV14 to TRBJ2-7, with D unresolved. Sequenced input: PBMCs. The CDR3 DNA is TGTGCCAGCAGCCAAGATAACCCTCCCTACGAGCAGTACTTC. Its translation: CASSQDNPPYEQYF.